This TCR beta chain derives from a study of control samples from healthy donors and cancer patients. Germline CDR1 reads LGHNT; CDR2 reads FRNRAP. The V gene lost 8 bases and the J gene lost 2 bases, with 17 bases spanning the gap. The CDR3 is 15 residues long. The data were produced by immunoSEQ multiplex PCR, yet TCRdb's version contains in-frame clones alone and is incomplete. The sample holds approximately 230,000 clones; about four fifths are singletons and the top ten take about 14%. This clone was picked up a small number of times. The gene calls are TRBV12-5 and TRBJ2-3, with a possible D match to TRBD1 (5 bases). This clonotype was sampled from a woman in her fifties or sixties with lung cancer. The sequenced sample was PBMCs. The CDR3 region is CASRGSVANTDTQYF. The DNA for the CDR3 is TGTGCTAGTAGGGGCTCCGTTGCGAACACAGATACGCAGTATTTT.